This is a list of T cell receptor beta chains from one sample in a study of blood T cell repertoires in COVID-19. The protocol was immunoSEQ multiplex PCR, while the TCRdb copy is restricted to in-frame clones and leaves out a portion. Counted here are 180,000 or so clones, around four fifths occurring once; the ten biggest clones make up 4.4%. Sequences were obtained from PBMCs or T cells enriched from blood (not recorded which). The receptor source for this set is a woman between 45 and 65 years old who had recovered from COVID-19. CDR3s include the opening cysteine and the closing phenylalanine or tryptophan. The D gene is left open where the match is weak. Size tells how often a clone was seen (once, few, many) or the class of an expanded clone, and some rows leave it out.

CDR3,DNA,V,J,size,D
CASSPSGDYNSPLHF,TGTGCCAGTAGTCCCTCCGGGGACTATAATTCACCCCTCCACTTT,TRBV19,TRBJ1-6,.,.
CASRPKHGQFQPQHF,TGCGCCAGCAGACCCAAACACGGACAGTTTCAGCCCCAGCATTTT,TRBV4-1,TRBJ1-5,.,.
CASSPTPSTEQFF,TGTGCCAGCAGCCCAACCCCGAGCACTGAGCAGTTCTTC,TRBV12-3/TRBV12-4,TRBJ2-1,.,.
CASSEGQGLAFF,TGTGCCAGCAGTGAAGGGCAGGGGCTAGCTTTCTTT,TRBV2,TRBJ1-1,.,.
CASRLQGFGNTIYF,TGTGCCAGCAGGCTTCAGGGCTTCGGAAACACCATATATTTT,TRBV2,TRBJ1-3,.,.
CASSQETVVLNEQFF,TGTGCCAGCAGCCAAGAAACCGTAGTACTCAATGAGCAGTTCTTC,TRBV4-2,TRBJ2-1,.,.
CASSQSGQGPFF,TGTGCCAGCAGCCAAAGCGGACAGGGACCTTTCTTT,TRBV3-1/TRBV3-2,TRBJ1-1,once,TRBD1
CASRISGNTIYF,TGTGCCAGCAGAATATCGGGAAACACCATATATTTT,TRBV2,TRBJ1-3,.,.
CASSRQGATNEKLFF,TGTGCCAGCAGCCGACAGGGGGCAACTAATGAAAAACTGTTTTTT,TRBV5-5,TRBJ1-4,few,TRBD1
CASRRTGADTQYF,TGTGCCAGCAGGAGGACAGGGGCAGATACGCAGTATTTT,TRBV11-2,TRBJ2-3,many,TRBD1
CASSLRPLGTGADYGYTF,TGTGCCAGCAGTTTAAGGCCCCTCGGGACAGGGGCGGACTATGGCTACACCTTC,TRBV27,TRBJ1-2,few,TRBD1
CASSYAASGVNEQFF,TGTGCCAGCAGTTACGCGGCTAGCGGGGTAAATGAGCAGTTCTTC,TRBV6-5,TRBJ2-1,.,TRBD2
CASSLRTSAVNEQFF,TGCGCCAGCAGCCTCCGGACTAGCGCGGTCAATGAGCAGTTCTTC,TRBV5-1,TRBJ2-1,.,TRBD2
CASSSRGGRTDTQYF,TGTGCCAGTAGTTCCCGGGGGGGGAGGACAGATACGCAGTATTTT,TRBV19,TRBJ2-3,.,TRBD2
CASSATGSSYNSPLHF,TGTGCCAGCAGTGCCACCGGGAGCTCCTATAATTCACCCCTCCACTTT,TRBV6-1,TRBJ1-6,.,.
CASSPTVSESGNTIYF,TGTGCCAGCTCACCGACAGTTTCTGAATCTGGAAACACCATATATTTT,TRBV18,TRBJ1-3,.,.
CASSRNDDIANEKLFF,TGTGCCAGCAGCCGAAACGACGACATAGCTAATGAAAAACTGTTTTTT,TRBV5-4,TRBJ1-4,.,.
CASRGQGSSPLHF,TGTGCCAGCCGTGGACAGGGAAGTTCACCCCTCCACTTT,TRBV11-3,TRBJ1-6,.,TRBD1
CATSGVGRGTEAFF,TGTGCCACTTCAGGGGTCGGGAGGGGGACTGAAGCTTTCTTT,TRBV19,TRBJ1-1,.,.
CASRSRQMNTEAFF,TGTGCCAGCAGATCAAGACAGATGAACACTGAAGCTTTCTTT,TRBV6-1,TRBJ1-1,.,.
CASSDLPTSGGADTQYF,TGTGCCAGCAGTGACCTCCCGACTAGCGGGGGGGCAGATACGCAGTATTTT,TRBV6-4,TRBJ2-3,.,TRBD2
CAISEGGSTEAFF,TGTGCCATCAGTGAAGGAGGGTCCACTGAAGCTTTCTTT,TRBV10-3,TRBJ1-1,.,.